These 5 T cell receptor beta chains were all obtained from the same sample, sequenced in a study of CD8 T cells in Susac syndrome. RNA amounts of about 0.5 to 1 ug underwent reverse transcription with random hexamers. TCRdb ran MiXCR on the immunoSEQ multiplex PCR reads and lists one entry per CDR3 protein. Here the sample spans over 100,000 distinct CDR3 sequences, 90% to 98% being singletons. Sequenced sample: CD4+ T cells from PBMCs. Receptor source: a human donor in good health.

This chain links TRBV28 with TRBJ2-7; 9 nucleotides agree with TRBD1. The V and J ends lost 3 bases and 2 bases, in that order; junction bases with no gene match: 5. This CDR3 has 15 amino acids. Germline CDR1 MDHEN, CDR2 SYDVKM. The CDR3 spells CASSLGQGIPYEQYF. The CDR3 region has the DNA TGTGCCAGCAGTTTGGGACAGGGTATCCCCTACGAGCAGTACTTC. Combining the CDR3 with reference TRBV28 and TRBJ2-7 gives the whole variable domain DVKVTQSSRYLVKRTGEKVFLECVQDMDHENMFWYRQDPGLGLRLIYFSYDVKMKEKGDIPEGYSVSREKKERFSLILESASTNQTSMYLCASSLGQGIPYEQYFGPGTRLTVT.

The table lists this clonotype with a few counts. This chain uses TRBV18 with TRBJ2-7, with D unclear. Trimming shortened V by 8 bases and J by 0 bases, and 8 bases separated the two germline ends. The V gene's germline CDR1 is KGHSH and CDR2 LQKENI. The CDR3 is 12 residues long. The CDR3 coding sequence is TGTGCCAGCAGCCCCAGCTCCTACGAGCAGTACTTC. Protein sequence: CASSPSSYEQYF. The whole variable domain, filled in from reference TRBV18 and TRBJ2-7, reads NAGVMQNPRHLVRRRGQEARLRCSPMKGHSHVYWYRQLPEEGLKFMVYLQKENIIDESGMPKERFSAEFPKEGPSILRIQQVVRGDSAAYFCASSPSSYEQYFGPGTRLTVT.

The rearrangement joins TRBV7-2 to TRBJ2-7, with D perhaps TRBD2 (5 bases). The CDR3 sequence is 12 residues long. CDR1 and CDR2 (germline): SGHTA, FQGNSA. V lost 5 bases and J 1 base, leaving 6 bases between the germline ends. The CDR3 sequence is CASSQRSYEQYF. DNA for the CDR3: TGTGCCAGCAGCCAGCGGTCCTACGAGCAGTACTTC.

The chain carries TRBV5-6 and TRBJ2-5; D is undetermined. Germline lookup yields CDR1 SGHDT and CDR2 YYEEEE. This CDR3 has 15 amino acids. The V gene lost 0 bases and the J gene lost 2 bases, with 11 bases spanning the gap. The CDR3: CASSLGRGIQETQYF. In DNA form, the CDR3 reads TGTGCCAGCAGCTTGGGACGTGGCATACAAGAGACCCAGTACTTC.

This chain links TRBV4-1 with TRBJ2-3; D possibly corresponds to TRBD1 (6 bases). This CDR3 has 18 residues. V was trimmed by 0 bases and J by 2 bases, leaving 18 bases between them. Germline V gene data show CDR1 as MGHRA and CDR2 as YSYEKL. The CDR3 reads CASSQDPSRGSVTDTQYF. The DNA for the CDR3 is TGCGCCAGCAGCCAAGATCCTTCGAGGGGGAGTGTCACAGATACGCAGTATTTT.